Listed here is a single T cell receptor beta chain. In its sample, this clone was seen many times. Which antigen it targets is not known. Base qualities were left out, and no much larger clone turns up one base away. Including the terminal cysteine and phenylalanine, the CDR3 comprises 15 residues. Of all the DNA, just the CDR3 is kept, 45 bases in frame from base 1. V is pared back by 2 bases and J by 5 bases, with 15 bases lying between the germline termini. CDR1 and CDR2 are drawn from the germline V gene: MDHEN, SYDVKM. TCRbeta CDR3 regions were amplified from genomic DNA by means of the immunoSEQ Assay, a bias-controlled multiplex PCR. Under the source paper's analysis protocol: Nucleated cell counts per sample were estimated from amplification of reference gene primers within the assay. To quantify the absolute abundance of each unique TCRbeta CDR3 rearrangement, sequence reads were collapsed and filtered. For each sample, productive Simpson clonality was calculated as the square root of Simpson's diversity index across productive rearrangements. The immuneACCESS repertoire file appears here via TCRdb, limited to in-frame rearrangements. These files lack a portion of the clones; in checked studies, under half of the deficit traces to unresolved V genes, and the cause of the others is not known. D and trimming come from the DNA, and the V and J calls and clone size come from that table. Here the sample has approximately 70,000 clones; around 79% occur a single time. 26% of the sample belongs to the ten largest clones.

The data are from a study of blood T cell repertoires in COVID-19 (dated by TCRdb to about 2020). About the study as a whole: Collaborator samples came from the United States, Italy and Spain and covered acute and convalescent phases of COVID-19. The prospective study material was composed of cDNA or gDNA derived from T cells, B-cell-depleted T cells, or PBMCs. The dataset comprised deeply sampled blood TCRbeta repertoires from subjects exposed to, actively infected with, or recovered from COVID-19. The repertoires were released in a freely available public database meant as a resource for research on the immune response to SARS-CoV-2. The samples were drawn from the first 160 participants of the ongoing ImmuneRACE study and from 1,254 subjects provided by 6 global collaborators. Sample metadata almost always included a de-identified subject ID, COVID-19 status, age in years and sex. Where available, HLA class I and class II types were obtained from metadata supplied by the sample provider rather than from assay-based typing.

The collaborating institutions used their own protocols to collect whole blood in K2EDTA tubes. For TCRbeta analysis, collaborators shipped samples in one of three forms: frozen whole blood, isolated PBMCs, or DNA extracted from either of those sample types. Overall results and qualifications from the work: How much clinical and demographic metadata was included differed by source and by participant, and the metadata was provided uncurated.

This sequence was found in a man in his 60s with active or convalescent COVID-19. The sample was peripheral blood. The chain uses TRBV28 and TRBJ1-2; too little of a D gene remains to name it. The nucleotide sequence is TGTGCCAGCAGTTTAGTTTCAGGTATTGGATATGGCTACACCTTC. This sequence encodes CASSLVSGIGYGYTF.